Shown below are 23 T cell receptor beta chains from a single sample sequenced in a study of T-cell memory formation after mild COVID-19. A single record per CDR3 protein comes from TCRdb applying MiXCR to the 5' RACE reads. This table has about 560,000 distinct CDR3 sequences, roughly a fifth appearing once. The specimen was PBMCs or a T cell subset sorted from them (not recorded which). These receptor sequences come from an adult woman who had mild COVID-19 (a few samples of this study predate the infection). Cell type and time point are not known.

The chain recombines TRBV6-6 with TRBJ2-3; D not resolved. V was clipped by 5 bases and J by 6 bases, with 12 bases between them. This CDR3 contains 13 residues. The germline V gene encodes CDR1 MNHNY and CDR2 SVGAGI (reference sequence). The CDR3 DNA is TGTGCCAGCAGTGTACAGACAAGGGATACGCAGTATTTT. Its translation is CASSVQTRDTQYF.

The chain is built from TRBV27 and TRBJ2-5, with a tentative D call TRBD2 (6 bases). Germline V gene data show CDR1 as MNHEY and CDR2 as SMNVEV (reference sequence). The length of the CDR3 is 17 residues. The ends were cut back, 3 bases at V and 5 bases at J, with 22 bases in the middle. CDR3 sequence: CASSLVAGKGRRETQYF. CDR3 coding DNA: TGTGCCAGCAGTTTGGTTGCCGGGAAGGGGAGGAGGGAGACCCAGTACTTC.

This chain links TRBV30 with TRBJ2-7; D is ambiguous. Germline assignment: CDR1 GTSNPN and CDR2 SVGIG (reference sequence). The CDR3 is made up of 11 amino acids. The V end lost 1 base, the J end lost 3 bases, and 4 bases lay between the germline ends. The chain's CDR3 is CAWSEGYEQYF. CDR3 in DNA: TGTGCCTGGAGTGAAGGCTACGAGCAGTACTTC.

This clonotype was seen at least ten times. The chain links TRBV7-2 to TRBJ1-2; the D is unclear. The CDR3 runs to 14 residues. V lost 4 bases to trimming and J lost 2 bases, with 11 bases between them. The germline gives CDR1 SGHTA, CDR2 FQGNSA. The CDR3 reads CASSSLGLNYGYTF. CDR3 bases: TGTGCCAGCAGCTCCCTGGGGTTGAACTATGGCTACACCTTC.

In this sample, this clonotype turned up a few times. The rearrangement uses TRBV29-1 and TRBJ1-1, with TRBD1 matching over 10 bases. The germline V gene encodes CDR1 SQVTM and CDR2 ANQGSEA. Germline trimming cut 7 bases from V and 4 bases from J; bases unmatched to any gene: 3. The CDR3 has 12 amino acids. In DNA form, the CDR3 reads TGCAGCGGGCGGACAGGGGGCACTGAAGCTTTCTTT. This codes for CSGRTGGTEAFF.

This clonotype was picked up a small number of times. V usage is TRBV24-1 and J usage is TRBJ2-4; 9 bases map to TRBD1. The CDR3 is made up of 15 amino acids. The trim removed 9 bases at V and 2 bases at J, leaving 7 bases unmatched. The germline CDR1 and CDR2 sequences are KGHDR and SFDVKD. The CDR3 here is CATAGTGISKNIQYF. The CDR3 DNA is TGTGCCACCGCCGGGACAGGGATTTCCAAAAACATTCAGTACTTC.

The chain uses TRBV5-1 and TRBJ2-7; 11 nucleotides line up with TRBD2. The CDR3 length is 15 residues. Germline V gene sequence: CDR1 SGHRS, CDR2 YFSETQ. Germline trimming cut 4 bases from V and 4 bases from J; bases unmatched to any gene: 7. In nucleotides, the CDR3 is TGCGCCAGCAGCACGCAGCTAGCGGGGGGTTACGAGCAGTACTTC. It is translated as CASSTQLAGGYEQYF.

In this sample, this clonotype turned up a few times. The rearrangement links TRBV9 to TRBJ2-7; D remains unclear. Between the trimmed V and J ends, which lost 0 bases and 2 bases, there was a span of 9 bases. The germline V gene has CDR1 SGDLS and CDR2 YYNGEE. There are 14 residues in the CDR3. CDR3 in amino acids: CASSVGADPYEQYF. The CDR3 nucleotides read TGTGCCAGCAGCGTAGGCGCGGATCCCTACGAGCAGTACTTC. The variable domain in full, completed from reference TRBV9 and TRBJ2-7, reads DSGVTQTPKHLITATGQRVTLRCSPRSGDLSVYWYQQSLDQGLQFLIQYYNGEERAKGNILERFSAQQFPDLHSELNLSSLELGDSALYFCASSVGADPYEQYFGPGTRLTVT.

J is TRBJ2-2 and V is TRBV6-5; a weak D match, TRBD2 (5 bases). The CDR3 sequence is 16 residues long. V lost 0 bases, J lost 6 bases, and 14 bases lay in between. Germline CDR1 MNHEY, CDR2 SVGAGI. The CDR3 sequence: CASSYSRRRSPGELFF. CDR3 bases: TGTGCCAGCAGTTACTCGAGAAGGAGGTCTCCCGGGGAGCTGTTTTTT.

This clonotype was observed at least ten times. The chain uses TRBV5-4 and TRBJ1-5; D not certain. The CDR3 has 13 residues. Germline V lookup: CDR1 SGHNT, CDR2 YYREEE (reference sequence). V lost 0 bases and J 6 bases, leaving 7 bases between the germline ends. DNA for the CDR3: TGTGCCAGCAGCTTGGGGGAGGGTCAGCCCCAGCATTTT. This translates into CASSLGEGQPQHF.

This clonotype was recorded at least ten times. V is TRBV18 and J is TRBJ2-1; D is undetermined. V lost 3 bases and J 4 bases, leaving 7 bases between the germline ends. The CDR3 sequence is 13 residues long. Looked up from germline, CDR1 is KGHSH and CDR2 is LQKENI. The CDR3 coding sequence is TGTGCCAGCTCACCGGCTATTTACAATGAGCAGTTCTTC. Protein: CASSPAIYNEQFF.

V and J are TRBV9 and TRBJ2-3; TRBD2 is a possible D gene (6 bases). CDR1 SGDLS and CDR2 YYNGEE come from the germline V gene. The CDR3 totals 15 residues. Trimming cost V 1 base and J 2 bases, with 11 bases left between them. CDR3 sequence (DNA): TGTGCCAGCAGCGTAACGCCGGGAGTCACAGATACGCAGTATTTT. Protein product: CASSVTPGVTDTQYF.

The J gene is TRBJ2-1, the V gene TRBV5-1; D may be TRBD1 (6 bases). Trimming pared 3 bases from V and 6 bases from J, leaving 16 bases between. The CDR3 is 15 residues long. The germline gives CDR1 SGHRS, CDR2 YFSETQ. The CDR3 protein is CASSWGTPSSNEQFF. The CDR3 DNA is TGCGCCAGCAGCTGGGGGACACCAAGTTCCAATGAGCAGTTCTTC.

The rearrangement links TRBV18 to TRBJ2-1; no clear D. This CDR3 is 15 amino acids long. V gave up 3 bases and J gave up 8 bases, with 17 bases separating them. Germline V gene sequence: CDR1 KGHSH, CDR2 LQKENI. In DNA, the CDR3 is TGTGCCAGCTCACCCTACCATCCCCCTCGGGATGAGCAGTTCTTC. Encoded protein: CASSPYHPPRDEQFF.

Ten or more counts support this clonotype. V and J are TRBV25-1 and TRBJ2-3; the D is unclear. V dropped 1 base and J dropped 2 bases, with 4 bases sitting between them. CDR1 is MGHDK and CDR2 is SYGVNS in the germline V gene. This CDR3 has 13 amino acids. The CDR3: CASSEWSTDTQYF. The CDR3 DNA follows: TGTGCCAGCAGTGAATGGTCCACAGATACGCAGTATTTT.

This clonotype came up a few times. CDR3 loop: CASSVASGTLAYEQYF. For the CDR3, the DNA is TGTGCCAGCAGCGTAGCTTCCGGGACACTAGCCTACGAGCAGTACTTC. The chain links TRBV9 to TRBJ2-7; perhaps TRBD1 as D (6 bases). Germline assignment: CDR1 SGDLS and CDR2 YYNGEE. This CDR3 is built from 16 residues. Trimming left V 0 bases short and J 2 bases short, with 15 bases between.

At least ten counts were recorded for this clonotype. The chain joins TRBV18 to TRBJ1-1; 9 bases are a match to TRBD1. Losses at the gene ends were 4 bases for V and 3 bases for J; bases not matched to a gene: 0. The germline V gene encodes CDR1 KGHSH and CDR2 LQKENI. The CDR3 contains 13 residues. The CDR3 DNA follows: TGTGCCAGCTCACGGGACAGGGACACTGAAGCTTTCTTT. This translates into CASSRDRDTEAFF.

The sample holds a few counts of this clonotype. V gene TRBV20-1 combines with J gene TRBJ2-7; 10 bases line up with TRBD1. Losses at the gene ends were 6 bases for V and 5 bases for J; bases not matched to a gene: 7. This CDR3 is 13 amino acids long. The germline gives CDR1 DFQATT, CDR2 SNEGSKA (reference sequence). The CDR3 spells CSAIRDRGHEQYF. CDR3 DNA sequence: TGCAGTGCCATCCGGGACAGGGGCCACGAGCAGTACTTC.

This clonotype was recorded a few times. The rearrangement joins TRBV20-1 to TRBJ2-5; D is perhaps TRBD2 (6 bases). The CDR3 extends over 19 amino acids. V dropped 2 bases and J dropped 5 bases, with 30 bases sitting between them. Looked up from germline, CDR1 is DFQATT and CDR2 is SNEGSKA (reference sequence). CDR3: CSARNIFRDFLRVDETQYF. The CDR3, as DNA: TGCAGTGCTAGAAACATCTTCCGGGACTTCTTAAGAGTTGACGAGACCCAGTACTTC.

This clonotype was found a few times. CDR3 amino acids: CASSPSSWDPQHF. The CDR3 region has the DNA TGCGCCAGCAGTCCCTCGAGTTGGGATCCCCAGCATTTT. The V and J genes are TRBV23-1 and TRBJ1-5, with D unresolved. TRBV23-1 is sorted into the ORF group, with uncertain function. The CDR3 is 13 amino acids. V dropped 4 bases and J dropped 10 bases, with 14 bases sitting between them.

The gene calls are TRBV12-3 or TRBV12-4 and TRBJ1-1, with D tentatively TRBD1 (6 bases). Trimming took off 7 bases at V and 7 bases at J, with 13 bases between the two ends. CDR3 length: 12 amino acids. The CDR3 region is CASTVGAVEAFF. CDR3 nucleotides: TGTGCCAGCACCGTGGGGGCGGTTGAAGCTTTCTTT.

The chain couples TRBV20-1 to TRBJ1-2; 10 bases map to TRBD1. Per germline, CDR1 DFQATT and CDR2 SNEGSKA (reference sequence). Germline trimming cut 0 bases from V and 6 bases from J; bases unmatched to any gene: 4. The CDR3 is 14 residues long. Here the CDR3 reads CSARDQTGGDGYTF. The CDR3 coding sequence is TGCAGTGCTAGAGACCAGACAGGGGGCGATGGCTACACCTTC.

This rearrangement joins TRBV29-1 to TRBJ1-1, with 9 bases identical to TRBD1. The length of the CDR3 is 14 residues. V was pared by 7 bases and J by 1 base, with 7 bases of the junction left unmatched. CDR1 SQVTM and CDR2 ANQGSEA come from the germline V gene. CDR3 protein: CSAQDRGGNTEAFF. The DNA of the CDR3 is TGCAGCGCCCAGGACAGGGGTGGGAACACTGAAGCTTTCTTT.